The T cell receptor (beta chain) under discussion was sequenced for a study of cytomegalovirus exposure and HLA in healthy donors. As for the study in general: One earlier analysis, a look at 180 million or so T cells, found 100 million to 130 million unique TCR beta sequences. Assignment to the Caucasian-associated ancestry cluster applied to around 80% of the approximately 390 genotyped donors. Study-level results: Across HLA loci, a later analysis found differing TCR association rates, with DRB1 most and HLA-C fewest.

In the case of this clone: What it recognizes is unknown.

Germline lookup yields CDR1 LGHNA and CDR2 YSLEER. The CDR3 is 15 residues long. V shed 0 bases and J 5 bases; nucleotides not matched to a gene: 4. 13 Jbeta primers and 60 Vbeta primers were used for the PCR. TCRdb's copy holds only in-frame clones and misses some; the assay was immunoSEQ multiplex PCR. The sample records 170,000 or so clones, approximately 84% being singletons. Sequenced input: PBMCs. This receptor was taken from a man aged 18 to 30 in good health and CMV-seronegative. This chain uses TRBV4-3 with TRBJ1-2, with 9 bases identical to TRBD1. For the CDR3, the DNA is TGCGCCAGCAGCCAAGATCAAGGACAGGGGTATGGCTACACCTTC. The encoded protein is CASSQDQGQGYGYTF.